This is a list of T cell receptor beta chains from one sample in a study of PD-1 blockade in classical Hodgkin lymphoma. The table came from immunoSEQ multiplex PCR; TCRdb's copy has only in-frame clones and leaves some out. In the table there are 40,000 to 50,000 clones, about 74% of which are singletons. The specimen comprised peripheral blood mononuclear cells (PBMCs), sampled at baseline. Every receptor here comes from a human donor with classical Hodgkin lymphoma. The CDR3 runs from the conserved cysteine through the conserved F or W. The D gene is left open where the match is weak. Where a row states a size, it is once, few, many or the class of an expanded clone; other rows omit it.

V: TRBV7-9; D: TRBD2; size: NA; J: TRBJ2-5; DNA: TGTGCCAGCAGCGCTACTAGCGGTCAAGAGACCCAGTACTTC; CDR3: CASSATSGQETQYF
V: TRBV30; D: NA; size: NA; J: TRBJ1-2; DNA: TGTGCCTGGAGCCCAGACAGCTATGGCTACACCTTC; CDR3: CAWSPDSYGYTF
V: TRBV6-1; D: NA; size: NA; J: TRBJ2-2; DNA: TGTGCCAGCAGCTTTTCCGGGGAGCTGTTTTTT; CDR3: CASSFSGELFF
V: TRBV10-1; D: NA; size: NA; J: TRBJ2-1; DNA: TGCGCCAGCAGTGAGTTCCCCCTAAATGAGCAGTTCTTC; CDR3: CASSEFPLNEQFF
V: TRBV6-6; D: NA; size: NA; J: TRBJ2-5; DNA: TGTGCCTGCGGGGGCGCGGAGACCCAGTACTTC; CDR3: CACGGAETQYF
V: TRBV7-9; D: NA; size: NA; J: TRBJ2-7; DNA: TGTGCCAGCAGCTTATTAGATGACGTCTACTTC; CDR3: CASSLLDDVYF
V: TRBV7-2; D: NA; size: NA; J: TRBJ2-7; DNA: TGTGCCAGCAGCCCCACTAGCTTCGGGTACGAGCAGTACTTC; CDR3: CASSPTSFGYEQYF
V: TRBV7-9; D: NA; size: NA; J: TRBJ1-2; DNA: TGTGCCAGCAGCCCGACCGAATCCGGGGGTGGCTACACCTTC; CDR3: CASSPTESGGGYTF
V: TRBV29-1; D: NA; size: NA; J: TRBJ2-2; DNA: TGCAGCGTCGCCGTGCAGGGGCTGAACACCGGGGAGCTGTTTTTT; CDR3: CSVAVQGLNTGELFF
V: TRBV4-1; D: NA; size: NA; J: TRBJ2-5; DNA: TGCGCCAGCAGCCACAATACAGGGTTGGAGACCCAGTACTTC; CDR3: CASSHNTGLETQYF
V: TRBV18; D: TRBD2; size: NA; J: TRBJ2-1; DNA: TGTGCCAGCTCACCAATAGCGGGAGAGTGGGTTAATGAGCAGTTCTTC; CDR3: CASSPIAGEWVNEQFF
V: TRBV18; D: TRBD2; size: few; J: TRBJ2-5; DNA: TGTGCCACCTCCCGGAGAGTAGCGGGAAGCTGGGAAGAGACCCAGTACTTC; CDR3: CATSRRVAGSWEETQYF
V: TRBV4-1; D: TRBD2; size: few; J: TRBJ2-1; DNA: TGCGCCAGCAGCCAGGCTAGCGGGACGTCCTACAATGAGCAGTTCTTC; CDR3: CASSQASGTSYNEQFF
V: TRBV7-9; D: NA; size: NA; J: TRBJ2-1; DNA: TGTGCCAGCCGCCCAAGCGGGACATACAATGAGCAGTTCTTC; CDR3: CASRPSGTYNEQFF
V: TRBV6-6; D: NA; size: NA; J: TRBJ1-5; DNA: TGTGCCAGCAGCCCACAGGGACTAAGCAATCAGCCCCAGCATTTT; CDR3: CASSPQGLSNQPQHF
V: TRBV4-3; D: TRBD2; size: NA; J: TRBJ2-7; DNA: TGCGCCAGCAGTTTCGGACTAGCCGCCGAGCAGTACTTC; CDR3: CASSFGLAAEQYF
V: TRBV19; D: TRBD1; size: NA; J: TRBJ1-2; DNA: TGTGCCAGTACCAGGGACAGGGTGGATGGCTACACCTTC; CDR3: CASTRDRVDGYTF
V: TRBV6-5; D: NA; size: NA; J: TRBJ1-4; DNA: TGTGCCAGCAGTTACTCAGGGGGGGAGAGTGAAAAACTGTTTTTT; CDR3: CASSYSGGESEKLFF
V: TRBV7-2; D: TRBD1; size: once; J: TRBJ2-7; DNA: TGTGCCAGCAGCGCACGGACAGGGACCCTCCACGAGCAGTACTTC; CDR3: CASSARTGTLHEQYF
V: TRBV15; D: NA; size: NA; J: TRBJ1-4; DNA: TGTGCCACCAGCAGACAGGGTGGAAAACTGTTTTTT; CDR3: CATSRQGGKLFF
V: TRBV27; D: TRBD2; size: NA; J: TRBJ2-1; DNA: TGTGCCAGCAGTTTACCCTCCAGTCTAGCGGGACCTATCGGTGAGCAGTTCTTC; CDR3: CASSLPSSLAGPIGEQFF
V: TRBV4-3; D: NA; size: NA; J: TRBJ2-7; DNA: TGCGCCAGCAGCCACTCGGGGGGACAAGCGGGTTACGAGCAGTACTTC; CDR3: CASSHSGGQAGYEQYF
V: TRBV30; D: NA; size: NA; J: TRBJ1-4; DNA: TGTGCCTGGAGTCAATTGAGTGAAAAACTGTTTTTT; CDR3: CAWSQLSEKLFF
V: TRBV6-6; D: NA; size: medium-sized; J: TRBJ1-5; DNA: TGTGCCAGCAGTTACGGGACCTCACCCAATCAGCCCCAGCATTTT; CDR3: CASSYGTSPNQPQHF
V: TRBV6-5; D: TRBD2; size: few; J: TRBJ2-1; DNA: TGTGCCAGCAGACATCGGACTAGCGGGAGGAGTGAGCAGTTCTTC; CDR3: CASRHRTSGRSEQFF